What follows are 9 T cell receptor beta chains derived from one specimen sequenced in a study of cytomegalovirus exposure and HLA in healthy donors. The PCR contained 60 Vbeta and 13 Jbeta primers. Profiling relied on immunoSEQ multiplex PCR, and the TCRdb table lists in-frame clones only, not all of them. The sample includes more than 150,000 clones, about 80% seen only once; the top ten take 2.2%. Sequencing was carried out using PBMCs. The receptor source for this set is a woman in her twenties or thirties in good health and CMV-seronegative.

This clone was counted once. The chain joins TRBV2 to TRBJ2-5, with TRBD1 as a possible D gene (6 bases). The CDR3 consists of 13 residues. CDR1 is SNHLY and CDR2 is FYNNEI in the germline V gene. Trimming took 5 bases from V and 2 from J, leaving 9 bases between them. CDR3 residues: CASSIGQQETQYF. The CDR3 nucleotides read TGTGCCAGCAGTATCGGACAGCAAGAGACCCAGTACTTC. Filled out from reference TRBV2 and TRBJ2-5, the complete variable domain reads EPEVTQTPSHQVTQMGQEVILRCVPISNHLYFYWYRQILGQKVEFLVSFYNNEISEKSEIFDDQFSVERPDGSNFTLKIRSTKLEDSAMYFCASSIGQQETQYFGPGTRLLVL.

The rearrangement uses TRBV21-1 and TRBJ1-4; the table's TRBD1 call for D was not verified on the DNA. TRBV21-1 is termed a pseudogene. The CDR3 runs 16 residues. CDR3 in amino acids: CASSKGRNATNEKLFF. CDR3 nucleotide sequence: TGTGCCAGCAGCAAAGGCAGGAATGCAACTAATGAAAAACTGTTTTTT.

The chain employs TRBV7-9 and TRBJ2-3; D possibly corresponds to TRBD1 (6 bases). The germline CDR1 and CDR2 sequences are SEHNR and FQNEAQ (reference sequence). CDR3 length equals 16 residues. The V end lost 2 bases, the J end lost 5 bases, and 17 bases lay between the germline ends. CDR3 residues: CASSLRRQVAQDTQYF. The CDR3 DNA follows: TGTGCCAGCAGCTTAAGGCGACAGGTTGCCCAAGATACGCAGTATTTT. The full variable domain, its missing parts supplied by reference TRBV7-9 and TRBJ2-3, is DTGVSQNPRHKITKRGQNVTFRCDPISEHNRLYWYRQTLGQGPEFLTYFQNEAQLEKSRLLSDRFSAERPKGSFSTLEIQRTEQGDSAMYLCASSLRRQVAQDTQYFGPGTRLTVL.

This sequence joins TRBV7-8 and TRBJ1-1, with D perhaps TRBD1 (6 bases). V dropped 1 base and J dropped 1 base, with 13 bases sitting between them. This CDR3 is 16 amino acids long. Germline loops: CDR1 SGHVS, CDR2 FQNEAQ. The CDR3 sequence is CASSLVRAGANTEAFF. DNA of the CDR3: TGTGCCAGCAGCTTAGTTCGGGCAGGGGCGAACACTGAAGCTTTCTTT.

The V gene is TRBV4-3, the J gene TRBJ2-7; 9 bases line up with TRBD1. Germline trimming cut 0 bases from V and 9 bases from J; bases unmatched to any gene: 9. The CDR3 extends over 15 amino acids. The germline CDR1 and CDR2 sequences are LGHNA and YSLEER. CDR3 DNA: TGCGCCAGCAGCCAAGATCTTGACAGGGGGGCTGGGCAGTACTTC. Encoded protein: CASSQDLDRGAGQYF.

CDR3 nucleotides: TGTGCCAGCAGCTTAACTCCAACAGGGGGCCGGAGCACTGAAGCTTTCTTT. It yields the protein CASSLTPTGGRSTEAFF. V usage is TRBV7-2 and J usage is TRBJ1-1; 9 bases are shared with TRBD1. Per germline, CDR1 SGHTA and CDR2 FQGNSA. The CDR3 spans 17 residues. V dropped 2 bases and J dropped 4; count of bases not matched to a gene: 11. Filled out from reference TRBV7-2 and TRBJ1-1, the complete variable domain reads GAGVSQSPSNKVTEKGKDVELRCDPISGHTALYWYRQSLGQGLEFLIYFQGNSAPDKSGLPSDRFSAERTGGSVSTLTIQRTQQEDSAVYLCASSLTPTGGRSTEAFFGQGTRLTVV.

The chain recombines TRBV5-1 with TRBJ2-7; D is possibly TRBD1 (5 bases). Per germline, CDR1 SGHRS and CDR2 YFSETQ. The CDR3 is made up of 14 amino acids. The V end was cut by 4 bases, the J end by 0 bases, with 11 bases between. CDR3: CASSLTALSYEQYF. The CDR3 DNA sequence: TGCGCCAGCAGCCTGACAGCCCTCTCCTACGAGCAGTACTTC.

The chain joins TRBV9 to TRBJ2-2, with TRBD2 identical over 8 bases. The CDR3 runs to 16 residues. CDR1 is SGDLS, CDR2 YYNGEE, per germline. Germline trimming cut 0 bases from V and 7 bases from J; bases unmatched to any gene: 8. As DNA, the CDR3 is TGTGCCAGCAGCGTAGCTCCAGCGGGAGAGGTCGGGGAGCTGTTTTTT. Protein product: CASSVAPAGEVGELFF.

In DNA, the CDR3 is TGCGCCAGCAGCTTGAACGGGGGGCTGAGTGAAAAACTGTTTTTT. This sequence encodes CASSLNGGLSEKLFF. The chain employs TRBV5-1 and TRBJ1-4; tentative D call: TRBD1 (6 bases). Germline values: CDR1 SGHRS, CDR2 YFSETQ. V gave up 1 base and J gave up 7 bases, with 14 bases separating them. The CDR3 is made up of 15 amino acids.